One sample yielded the 24 T cell receptor beta chains listed below, sequenced in a study of CD8+ T cells in alopecia areata. This sample's treatment: oral pan-JAK inhibitor, 5-10 mg twice daily. Reverse transcription of extracted RNA yielded cDNA, which provided the sequencing template. Assay: immunoSEQ multiplex PCR; the TCRdb copy retains only in-frame clones and omits some. The sample records about 250,000 clones, approximately 60% being singletons. The sequencing used CD4+ T cells sorted from blood, collected at week 52, from a patient treated with tofacitinib. The receptors originated from a human donor with alopecia areata.

V gene TRBV29-1 combines with J gene TRBJ1-1; D not resolved. The CDR3 contains 12 residues. Germline lookup yields CDR1 SQVTM and CDR2 ANQGSEA. CDR3 sequence (DNA): TGCAGGGGCGCGGATTCGAACACTGAAGCTTTCTTT. This sequence encodes CRGADSNTEAFF.

The chain links TRBV7-8 to TRBJ2-7; D uncertain. CDR3 length: 14 amino acids. The V and J ends lost 3 bases and 6 bases respectively, with 15 bases between them. Germline lookup yields CDR1 SGHVS and CDR2 FQNEAQ. CDR3 DNA sequence: TGTGCCAGCAGCTTTGAAGGGTACCTTAGCGAGCAGTACTTC. The encoded protein is CASSFEGYLSEQYF.

This chain connects TRBV5-1 to TRBJ1-1; 7 bases agree with TRBD1. Germline CDR1 reads SGHRS; CDR2 reads YFSETQ. V dropped 1 base and J dropped 2; count of bases not matched to a gene: 5. This CDR3 is built from 15 residues. The CDR3 reads CASSLLGDSNTEAFF. The CDR3 DNA reads as TGCGCCAGCAGCTTGCTGGGGGACAGCAACACTGAAGCTTTCTTT. The variable domain in full, completed from reference TRBV5-1 and TRBJ1-1, reads KAGVTQTPRYLIKTRGQQVTLSCSPISGHRSVSWYQQTPGQGLQFLFEYFSETQRNKGNFPGRFSGRQFSNSRSEMNVSTLELGDSALYLCASSLLGDSNTEAFFGQGTRLTVV.

Concerning this clone: One junction end disagrees with the germline gene, perhaps due to a read error. The gene calls are TRBV4-1 and TRBJ1-1; tentative D call: TRBD1 (5 bases). The CDR3 extends over 16 amino acids. Germline V gene lookup returns CDR1 MGHRA and CDR2 YSYEKL. CDR3 nucleotides: TGCGCCAGCAGCCAGCCCCGGGCGGGGCTGAAAACTGAAGCTTTCTTT. As protein: CASSQPRAGLKTEAFF.

This chain links TRBV30 with TRBJ2-1; a possible D gene is TRBD1 (7 bases). CDR3 length: 14 residues. V was trimmed by 3 bases and J by 4 bases, leaving 13 bases between them. Germline assignment: CDR1 GTSNPN and CDR2 SVGIG (reference sequence). The CDR3 protein is CAWRLAGGYNEQFF. Here the CDR3 DNA reads TGTGCCTGGAGACTAGCAGGGGGGTACAATGAGCAGTTCTTC.

The rearrangement uses TRBV28 and TRBJ2-2, with TRBD1 as a possible D gene (6 bases). The CDR3 has 14 residues. Germline CDR1 MDHEN, CDR2 SYDVKM. V was cut by 5 bases and J by 6 bases, with 13 bases left in between. CDR3 sequence reads: CASSPPGVSGELFF. DNA for the CDR3: TGTGCCAGCAGTCCTCCAGGGGTATCCGGGGAGCTGTTTTTT.

The CDR3 is CASSPTLQGSTEAFF. For the CDR3, the DNA is TGCGCCAGCAGCCCGACTCTGCAGGGGAGCACTGAAGCTTTCTTT. The chain has TRBV5-1 and TRBJ1-1; TRBD1 might be the D (6 bases). The V gene lost 4 bases and the J gene lost 4 bases, with 17 bases spanning the gap. Per the germline V gene, CDR1 is SGHRS and CDR2 is YFSETQ. The CDR3 contains 15 residues.

The chain employs TRBV30 and TRBJ1-1; 9 bases are a match to TRBD1. The V segment lost 2 bases and the J segment 0 bases; nucleotides outside the gene matches: 7. The CDR3 contains 16 residues. The V gene's germline CDR1 is GTSNPN and CDR2 SVGIG (reference sequence). The CDR3 loop reads CAWSPPGQGMNTEAFF. CDR3 DNA sequence: TGTGCCTGGAGTCCCCCGGGACAGGGCATGAACACTGAAGCTTTCTTT.

V usage is TRBV7-9 and J usage is TRBJ1-5, with D perhaps TRBD1 (5 bases). Germline assignment: CDR1 SEHNR and CDR2 FQNEAQ (reference sequence). CDR3 length: 14 residues. V lost 3 bases and J lost 5, with 11 bases in between. CDR3 amino acids: CASSFPGLDQPQHF. CDR3 nucleotides: TGTGCCAGCAGCTTCCCGGGGCTAGATCAGCCCCAGCATTTT.

The sample holds a few counts of this clone. In nucleotides, the CDR3 is TGTGCCAGCAGCTTGGGGACAGGGCGTTACGAGCAGTACTTC. It encodes CASSLGTGRYEQYF. The chain carries TRBV7-8 and TRBJ2-7; TRBD1 matches at 9 bases. The CDR3 totals 14 residues. Germline V gene lookup returns CDR1 SGHVS and CDR2 FQNEAQ. Trimming removed 3 bases from V and 4 bases from J; junction bases left unmatched: 4.

The chain couples TRBV6-1 to TRBJ1-5, with TRBD1 as a possible D gene (5 bases). CDR1 is MNHNS, CDR2 SASEGT, per germline. The CDR3 is made up of 15 amino acids. Deletions cut 4 bases from V and 7 bases from J, with 17 bases between. CDR3 sequence reads: CASSAPSGGGQPQHF. The CDR3 DNA sequence: TGTGCCAGCAGTGCCCCTTCGGGGGGAGGCCAGCCCCAGCATTTT.

This clone occurred a few times. J is TRBJ2-7 and V is TRBV14; D is possibly TRBD1 or TRBD2 (5 bases each). The CDR3 contains 15 residues. Trimming shortened V by 0 bases and J by 2 bases, and 11 bases separated the two germline ends. Per germline, CDR1 SGHDN and CDR2 FVKESK. As DNA, the CDR3 is TGTGCCAGCAGCCAAGAGAAGACAGCGGCCTACGAGCAGTACTTC. Translation gives CASSQEKTAAYEQYF. Full variable domain (remainder filled in from reference TRBV14 and TRBJ2-7): EAGVTQFPSHSVIEKGQTVTLRCDPISGHDNLYWYRRVMGKEIKFLLHFVKESKQDESGMPNNRFLAERTGGTYSTLKVQPAELEDSGVYFCASSQEKTAAYEQYFGPGTRLTVT.

This clone was recorded only once. J is TRBJ2-7 and V is TRBV6-6, with D uncertain. CDR3 length: 14 residues. The ends were cut back, 0 bases at V and 3 bases at J, with 9 bases in the middle. Germline V lookup: CDR1 MNHNY, CDR2 SVGAGI (reference sequence). CDR3 protein: CASSYSMTYYEQYF. Written as DNA, the CDR3 is TGTGCCAGCAGTTACTCGATGACCTACTACGAGCAGTACTTC.

The table lists this clone with a few counts. The chain recombines TRBV19 with TRBJ1-5; possibly TRBD1 for D (5 bases). Trimming cost V 4 bases and J 1 base, with 11 bases left between them. The germline CDR1 and CDR2 sequences are LNHDA and SQIVND (reference sequence). This CDR3 contains 15 residues. CDR3 region: CASSRGALSNQPQHF. CDR3 sequence (DNA): TGTGCCAGTAGTAGAGGGGCTTTGAGCAATCAGCCCCAGCATTTT.

The CDR3 sequence: CASGLVVSDFYGYTF. DNA for the CDR3: TGTGCTAGTGGTTTGGTAGTATCGGACTTCTATGGCTACACCTTC. V usage is TRBV12-5 and J usage is TRBJ1-2, with D unclear. V was trimmed by 0 bases and J by 4 bases, leaving 12 bases between them. The CDR3 is made up of 15 amino acids. Per germline, CDR1 LGHNT and CDR2 FRNRAP.

The sample holds a few counts of this clone. The V and J genes are TRBV4-3 and TRBJ1-4, with 7 bases that match TRBD1. CDR3 size: 17 residues. J was trimmed by 0 bases and V by 2 bases; bases with no gene match: 6. Germline V gives CDR1 LGHNA, CDR2 YSLEER. In nucleotides, the CDR3 is TGCGCCAGCAGCCAAACAGGGGTCTTGGCAACTAATGAAAAACTGTTTTTT. Translated, it gives CASSQTGVLATNEKLFF.

This chain connects TRBV5-6 to TRBJ2-1; D is unclear. In germline, CDR1 is SGHDT, CDR2 YYEEEE. The CDR3 is made up of 11 amino acids. Trimming removed 6 bases from V and 7 bases from J, with 8 bases in between. The CDR3 bases are TGTGCCAGCAAAGGATTTAATGAGCAGTTCTTC. This gives the protein CASKGFNEQFF.

The rearrangement joins TRBV9 to TRBJ2-2; D is perhaps TRBD1 (6 bases). Trimming left V 0 bases short and J 1 base short, with 13 bases between. This CDR3 has 17 amino acids. The germline CDR1 and CDR2 sequences are SGDLS and YYNGEE. The CDR3 protein is CASSVVPLDRNTGELFF. The CDR3 nucleotides read TGTGCCAGCAGCGTAGTTCCCCTGGACAGGAACACCGGGGAGCTGTTTTTT.

This chain's CDR3 is CASSLYGGDNEQFF. Written as DNA, the CDR3 is TGTGCCAGCAGCTTATACGGGGGGGACAATGAGCAGTTCTTC. This chain connects TRBV7-2 to TRBJ2-1; 8 nucleotides align to TRBD2. V was pared by 2 bases and J by 5 bases, with 2 bases of the junction left unmatched. The germline CDR1 and CDR2 sequences are SGHTA and FQGNSA. The CDR3 sequence is 14 residues long.

The chain carries TRBV7-9 and TRBJ1-1; possibly TRBD1 for D (5 bases). Between the trimmed V and J ends, which lost 2 bases and 12 bases, there was a span of 13 bases. The germline CDR1 and CDR2 sequences are SEHNR and FQNEAQ (reference sequence). CDR3 length: 12 amino acids. CDR3 residues: CASSLSGGVTFF. DNA of the CDR3: TGTGCCAGCAGCTTATCCGGGGGGGTAACTTTCTTT.

The chain employs TRBV5-4 and TRBJ1-1; perhaps TRBD1 as D (6 bases). Germline lookup yields CDR1 SGHNT and CDR2 YYREEE (reference sequence). V lost 0 bases and J 1 base, leaving 10 bases between the germline ends. The CDR3 spans 15 residues. The CDR3 reads CASSLALGANTEAFF. CDR3 nucleotide sequence: TGTGCCAGCAGCTTGGCCCTGGGGGCGAACACTGAAGCTTTCTTT.

The table lists this clone with a few counts. J is TRBJ2-5 and V is TRBV7-9, with TRBD2 matching over 10 bases. Germline lookup yields CDR1 SEHNR and CDR2 FQNEAQ (reference sequence). V lost 5 bases to trimming and J lost 5 bases; unmatched junction nucleotides: 8. The CDR3 has 15 residues. The CDR3 reads CASSPGLALMETQYF. DNA of the CDR3: TGTGCCAGCAGCCCGGGACTAGCGCTCATGGAGACCCAGTACTTC.

The rearrangement links TRBV9 to TRBJ1-2; D might be TRBD1 (5 bases). CDR3 length: 14 residues. V was trimmed by 3 bases and J by 7 bases, leaving 16 bases between them. The germline CDR1 and CDR2 sequences are SGDLS and YYNGEE. The CDR3 is CASSATAAGGGYTF. CDR3 coding DNA: TGTGCCAGCAGCGCTACAGCCGCCGGGGGTGGCTACACCTTC.

The chain recombines TRBV30 with TRBJ1-6, with no clear D. This CDR3 is 15 amino acids long. Germline V gene data show CDR1 as GTSNPN and CDR2 as SVGIG (reference sequence). Trimming took off 0 bases at V and 4 bases at J, with 10 bases between the two ends. As DNA, the CDR3 is TGTGCCTGGAGTGTAAAGCGAAGGTATAATTCACCCCTCCACTTT. It codes for CAWSVKRRYNSPLHF.